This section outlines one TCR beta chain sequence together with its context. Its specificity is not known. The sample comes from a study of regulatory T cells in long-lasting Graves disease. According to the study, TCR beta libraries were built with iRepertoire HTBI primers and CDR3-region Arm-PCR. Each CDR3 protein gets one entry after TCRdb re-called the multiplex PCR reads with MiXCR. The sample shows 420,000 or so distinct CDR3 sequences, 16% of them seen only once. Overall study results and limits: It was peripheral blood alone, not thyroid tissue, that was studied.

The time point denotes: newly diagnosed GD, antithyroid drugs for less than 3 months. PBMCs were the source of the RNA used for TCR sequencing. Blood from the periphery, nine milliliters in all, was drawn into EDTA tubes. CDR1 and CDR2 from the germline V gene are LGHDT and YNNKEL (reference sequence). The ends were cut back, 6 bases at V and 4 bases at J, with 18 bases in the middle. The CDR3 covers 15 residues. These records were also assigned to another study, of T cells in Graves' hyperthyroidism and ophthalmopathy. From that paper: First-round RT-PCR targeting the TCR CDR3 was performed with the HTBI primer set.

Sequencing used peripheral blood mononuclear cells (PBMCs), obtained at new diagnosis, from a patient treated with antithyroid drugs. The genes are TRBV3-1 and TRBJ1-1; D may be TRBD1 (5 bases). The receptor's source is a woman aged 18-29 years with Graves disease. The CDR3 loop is CASSYSIGGSTEAFF. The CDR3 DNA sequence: TGTGCCAGCAGTTACTCGATCGGGGGGAGCACTGAAGCTTTCTTT.